This is a list of T cell receptor beta chains from one sample in a study of T cell repertoires in cytomegalovirus infection. TCRdb itself ran the reads through MiXCR, one entry per CDR3 protein. The repertoire holds 150,000 or so distinct CDR3 sequences, with about a quarter as singletons. Sample: PBMCs. The receptors were gathered from a human donor in good health (CMV status not recorded). Some clones in this sample may be carry-over from other donors' samples. CDR3s include the opening cysteine and the closing phenylalanine or tryptophan. The D gene is left open where the match is weak. Rows give clone size only sometimes, using once, few, many, or a class for an expanded clone.

TRBJ2-1,many,TRBD2,TRBV7-3,TGTGCCAGCAGCTTACGTGGACTAGGGGAGAATGAGCAGTTCTTC,CASSLRGLGENEQFF
TRBJ2-4,many,TRBD1,TRBV12-3/TRBV12-4,TGTGCCAGCAGTTCGAAGGACAGGGTATTAGCCAAAAACATTCAGTACTTC,CASSSKDRVLAKNIQYF
TRBJ2-7,many,TRBD2,TRBV28,TGTGCCAGCAGTTTAAGGACTAGCGGTGCGAGGGAGCAGTACTTC,CASSLRTSGAREQYF
TRBJ2-1,NA,NA,TRBV9,TGTGCCAGCAGTGCCCCCCCGGGACTGCACAATGAGCAGTTCTTC,CASSAPPGLHNEQFF
TRBJ1-5,NA,NA,TRBV9,TGTGCCAGCAGCGTACCCCCAAATCCCGAGCGGGGTTTTAATCAGCCCCAGCATTTT,CASSVPPNPERGFNQPQHF
TRBJ1-1,few,NA,TRBV27,TGTGCCAGCAGTTTATTTCCAGGAGAGAACACTGAAGCTTTCTTT,CASSLFPGENTEAFF
TRBJ2-7,NA,NA,TRBV5-4,TGTGCCAGCAGTAGGGGCGTCGGGCGACTGAACTCCTACGAGCAGTACTTC,CASSRGVGRLNSYEQYF
TRBJ2-5,many,NA,TRBV7-2,TGTGCCAGCAGCTTGAGGGGGTGGGGACAAGAGACCCAGTACTTC,CASSLRGWGQETQYF
TRBJ1-1,NA,NA,TRBV12-3/TRBV12-4,TGTGCCAGCAACTATCTGGGGGGCCTGGGTGAAGCTTTCTTT,CASNYLGGLGEAFF
TRBJ2-2,many,NA,TRBV7-2,TGTGCCAGCAGCCCCACTTCGGGGTACACCGGGGAGCTGTTTTTT,CASSPTSGYTGELFF
TRBJ2-7,few,NA,TRBV12-3/TRBV12-4,TGTGCCAGCAGTTTAGTAGACAGCTCCTACGAGCAGTACTTC,CASSLVDSSYEQYF
TRBJ1-6,few,NA,TRBV7-9,TGTGCCAGCAGCCGACACGGACGGGTGCCGTCACCCCTCCACTTT,CASSRHGRVPSPLHF
TRBJ2-3,few,TRBD1,TRBV2,TGTGCCAGCAGTCCGCCAACAGGGGCTAGCACAGATACGCAGTATTTT,CASSPPTGASTDTQYF
TRBJ2-2,NA,NA,TRBV28,TGTGCCAGCAGTTACCAGGGGGGCACCGGGGAGCTGTTTTTT,CASSYQGGTGELFF
TRBJ1-2,NA,TRBD1,TRBV29-1,TGCAGCGACCGGACAGGGGCCTATGGCTACACCTTC,CSDRTGAYGYTF
TRBJ2-7,NA,TRBD2,TRBV29-1,TGCAGCCCCTTCGACGGTAGCGGGAGAGGGTACGAGCAGTACTTC,CSPFDGSGRGYEQYF
TRBJ2-5,NA,TRBD2,TRBV2,TGTGCCAGCAGTCCCAAGGGACTACAACAAGAGACCCAGTACTTC,CASSPKGLQQETQYF
TRBJ2-7,few,TRBD2,TRBV6-2/TRBV6-3,TGTGCCAGCAGTTACGGGCCTAGCGGTCCTCCCCAATCCTACGAGCAGTACTTC,CASSYGPSGPPQSYEQYF
TRBJ2-1,NA,TRBD2,TRBV13,TGTGCCAGCAGCCTTGCGTACGGGGGGGATTACAATGAGCAGTTCTTC,CASSLAYGGDYNEQFF
TRBJ1-1,few,NA,TRBV28,TGTGCCAGCAGTTCCCCAGGGAGGGGTCGAGCTGAAGCTTTCTTT,CASSSPGRGRAEAFF
TRBJ2-7,many,TRBD1,TRBV28,TGTGCCAGCAGTTTTGGACAGGGGGCTACCTACGAGCAGTACTTC,CASSFGQGATYEQYF
TRBJ2-1,NA,TRBD1,TRBV2,TGTGCCAGCAATCGACAGGGAACCTACAATGAGCAGTTCTTC,CASNRQGTYNEQFF
TRBJ2-1,NA,NA,TRBV12-3/TRBV12-4,TGTGCCAGCAGCATCGGGGATCTCAATGAGCAGTTCTTC,CASSIGDLNEQFF
TRBJ2-5,few,NA,TRBV27,TGTGCCAGCAGTACCGGGACCCTTCAAGAGACCCAGTACTTC,CASSTGTLQETQYF
TRBJ2-1,many,NA,TRBV7-9,TGTGCCAGCAGCCCCAGGGCTGAGAATGAGCAGTTCTTC,CASSPRAENEQFF
TRBJ1-1,NA,NA,TRBV12-3/TRBV12-4,TGTGCCAGCAGTTTATACGGCACTGAAGCTTTCTTT,CASSLYGTEAFF
TRBJ2-3,NA,NA,TRBV6-5,TGTGCCAGCAGTAGGACTCGTAACACAGATACGCAGTATTTT,CASSRTRNTDTQYF
TRBJ1-5,many,TRBD1,TRBV7-2,TGTGCCACCGGACAGGGTATCAATCAGCCCCAGCATTTT,CATGQGINQPQHF
TRBJ1-6,NA,NA,TRBV6-6,TGTGCCAGCAGAGGGGCCGTGTATAATTCACCCCTCCACTTT,CASRGAVYNSPLHF
TRBJ1-6,few,NA,TRBV7-4,TGTGCCAGCAGCTTAGGAGAGACTCTTGGCTCACCCCTCCACTTT,CASSLGETLGSPLHF
TRBJ2-1,NA,NA,TRBV7-9,TGTGCCAGCAGCTCGCGACTACAGGTTTCCTACAATGAGCAGTTCTTC,CASSSRLQVSYNEQFF
TRBJ2-1,NA,NA,TRBV4-1,TGCGCCAGCAGCCCCCGAGTGTACAATGAGCAGTTCTTC,CASSPRVYNEQFF
TRBJ2-1,NA,TRBD1,TRBV15,TGTGCCACCAGCAGAGATGGGGCAGGGGGCAATGAGCAGTTCTTC,CATSRDGAGGNEQFF
TRBJ2-6,NA,TRBD1,TRBV28,TGTGCCAGCAGTGGGCCGAGGCAGGGGGCGCAAGGGGCCAACGTCCTGACTTTC,CASSGPRQGAQGANVLTF
TRBJ2-6,NA,TRBD1,TRBV18,TGTGCCAGCTCACCAAGGACAGGGGTTGGGGCCAACGTCCTGACTTTC,CASSPRTGVGANVLTF
TRBJ1-1,few,NA,TRBV4-1,TGCGCCAGCAGCCAAGAAGGGGGTCGGGACACTGAAGCTTTCTTT,CASSQEGGRDTEAFF
TRBJ2-1,many,NA,TRBV7-2,TGTGCCAGCAGCTCGAACCTAGCGAGGTCCTACAATGAGCAGTTCTTC,CASSSNLARSYNEQFF
TRBJ1-5,NA,TRBD1,TRBV27,TGTGCCAGCAGTGACCGGGACAGGCATCAGCCCCAGCATTTT,CASSDRDRHQPQHF
TRBJ2-7,many,NA,TRBV12-3/TRBV12-4,TGTGCCAGCAGCTTAGGGGCCTCCTACGAGCAGTACTTC,CASSLGASYEQYF
TRBJ1-2,NA,TRBD1,TRBV12-3/TRBV12-4,TGTGCCAGCGCCCAGGGGGCCTATGGCTACACCTTC,CASAQGAYGYTF
TRBJ2-3,many,TRBD2,TRBV11-2,TGTGCCAGCAGCTTGGGTAGCGGGGCGACAGATACGCAGTATTTT,CASSLGSGATDTQYF
TRBJ2-1,NA,TRBD2,TRBV12-3/TRBV12-4,TGTGCCAGCATGAGACTAGCGGGGGACAATGAGCAGTTCTTC,CASMRLAGDNEQFF
TRBJ2-5,many,TRBD2,TRBV7-6,TGTGCCAGCAGCCCTCTAGCGGGAGGGGCCCAAGAGACCCAGTACTTC,CASSPLAGGAQETQYF
TRBJ1-4,few,NA,TRBV6-5,TGTGCCAGCAGTCGCTACCTACAGGCGGCAACTAATGAAAAACTGTTTTTT,CASSRYLQAATNEKLFF
TRBJ1-2,few,TRBD1,TRBV28,TGTGCCAGCAGTTTCACGGGACAGGGAAGATATGGCTACACCTTC,CASSFTGQGRYGYTF
TRBJ1-2,many,NA,TRBV7-2,TGTGCCAGCAGCCCTCACGACTGGGCGAACTATGGCTACACCTTC,CASSPHDWANYGYTF
TRBJ2-1,many,NA,TRBV5-4,TGTGCCAGCAGCTTACCGCGGGGAACCTACAATGAGCAGTTCTTC,CASSLPRGTYNEQFF